This T cell receptor (beta chain) was sequenced during a study of beta chain features in type 1 diabetes. Overall study findings and caveats: There was a moderate but significant shortening of TCRB CDR3s in all four CD4+ subsets of Type 1 diabetes patients.

The CDR3 spans 15 residues. V was pared by 2 bases and J by 6 bases, with 10 bases of the junction left unmatched. The germline CDR1 and CDR2 sequences are SGHTA and FQGNSA. About this clone itself: Its antigen is not known.

By way of CD45RO/CCR7/CD25/CD127/CD95/CD27, the CD4+ regulatory, stem cell-like memory, central memory and naive cells were sorted. Reverse transcription of all isolated RNA meant that expressed TCRB transcripts were sequenced. Sequencing used immunoSEQ multiplex PCR; TCRdb keeps in-frame clones, though not all of them. The sample includes a few hundred thousand clones, roughly an eighth of them seen just once. The chain joins TRBV7-2 to TRBJ2-7; 7 bases are shared with TRBD2. This clonotype was obtained from a man aged 30 to 45 with type 1 diabetes. The sample taken for sequencing was naive CD4+ T cells from blood. CDR3: CASSLQAGRGSEQYF. The CDR3 nucleotides are TGTGCCAGCAGCTTACAAGCGGGAAGAGGATCCGAGCAGTACTTC.